This T cell receptor (beta chain) comes out of a study of shared T cell receptors in the human thymus. The CDR3 totals 15 residues. CDR1 and CDR2 from the germline V gene are KGHSH and LQKENI. Germline trimming cut 3 bases from V and 8 bases from J; bases unmatched to any gene: 4. The protocol was immunoSEQ multiplex PCR, while the TCRdb copy is restricted to in-frame clones and leaves out a portion. The sample has 600,000 to 900,000 clones, around 85% seen once. These records were also assigned to another study, of human thymus T cells. As that study records: Healthy Finnish infants undergoing corrective surgery for congenital heart defects were the donors. It was from resections taken during corrective heart surgery that the thymus tissue came. Related research described thymic repertoires that were highly overlapping among unrelated individuals.

The gene calls are TRBV18 and TRBJ1-6, with TRBD1 matching 10 bases. The clonotype originates from a girl less than two years old with a congenital heart defect. What was sequenced was thymocytes. This chain's CDR3 is CASSPGGTGDSPLHF. CDR3 bases: TGTGCCAGCTCACCGGGGGGGACAGGGGATTCACCCCTCCACTTT.